This T cell receptor beta chain was recovered during a study of cytomegalovirus exposure and HLA in healthy donors. Across the whole study: As released early, the data held approximately 80 million unique TCRs from HLA-typed donors.

Points on this clone: What it recognizes is unknown.

Primers: 60 Vbeta forward and 13 Jbeta reverse. TCRdb's table, derived via immunoSEQ multiplex PCR, lists solely in-frame clones and lacks some. The sample holds 90,000 to 130,000 clones, around 79% seen once. This CDR3 comprises 14 residues. Germline-derived CDR1 and CDR2 are MNHNS and SASEGT. V was cut by 10 bases and J by 4 bases, with 17 bases left in between. General observations from the study: After further analysis at a later stage, 16,951 TCR beta sequences were associated with HLA alleles at 0.05 false discovery rate. Apart from CMV serostatus, no immune exposure information was available.

The TCR originated in a woman under 40 in good health and CMV-seronegative. Material: PBMCs. The chain joins TRBV6-1 to TRBJ2-1; possible D gene TRBD2, 5 bases. The CDR3 reads CATRTSRVYNEQFF. Here the CDR3 DNA reads TGTGCCACCCGGACTTCCCGAGTTTACAATGAGCAGTTCTTC.